The 20 T cell receptor beta chains given below trace back to one sample, sequenced in a study of blood T cell repertoires in COVID-19. Clones were read by immunoSEQ multiplex PCR, and TCRdb kept only the in-frame ones, dropping some. The profile shows over 100,000 clones, roughly 90% of them singletons. Material: peripheral blood. These TCRs come from a human donor with acute or convalescent COVID-19. The donor label of this sample is uncertain.

V usage is TRBV28 and J usage is TRBJ1-3; D call uncertain. The CDR3 loop spans 16 amino acids. The V end was cut by 4 bases, the J end by 1 base, with 14 bases between. Germline lookup yields CDR1 MDHEN and CDR2 SYDVKM. The CDR3 DNA reads as TGTGCCAGCAGTTGGGGAGGCCTGACTTCTGGAAACACCATATATTTT. Translating it yields CASSWGGLTSGNTIYF. Filled out from reference TRBV28 and TRBJ1-3, the complete variable domain reads DVKVTQSSRYLVKRTGEKVFLECVQDMDHENMFWYRQDPGLGLRLIYFSYDVKMKEKGDIPEGYSVSREKKERFSLILESASTNQTSMYLCASSWGGLTSGNTIYFGEGSWLTVV.

J is TRBJ2-5 and V is TRBV7-2; 9 bases are shared with TRBD1. Germline values: CDR1 SGHTA, CDR2 FQGNSA. The CDR3 is made up of 17 amino acids. J was trimmed by 4 bases and V by 5 bases; bases with no gene match: 14. CDR3 in amino acids: CASSVQMRQGERETQYF. CDR3 coding DNA: TGTGCCAGCAGCGTACAAATGAGACAGGGGGAAAGAGAGACCCAGTACTTC.

V and J are TRBV20-1 and TRBJ2-7; the D gene is possibly TRBD1 (5 bases). The CDR3 spans 11 residues. Germline CDR1 DFQATT, CDR2 SNEGSKA (reference sequence). Trimming cost V 8 bases and J 4 bases, with 12 bases left between them. The CDR3 sequence is CSTGATYEQYF. In nucleotides, the CDR3 is TGCAGTACTGGGGCGACTTACGAGCAGTACTTC.

This clone was detected only once. The genes are TRBV28 and TRBJ1-2, with D unclear. The CDR3 is 13 amino acids. Germline CDR1 reads MDHEN; CDR2 reads SYDVKM. Trimming removed 7 bases from V and 5 bases from J, with 14 bases in between. The DNA of the CDR3 is TGTGCCAGCACTTCAGTGGCAGGTTATGGCTACACCTTC. This translates into CASTSVAGYGYTF.

This chain joins TRBV11-2 and TRBJ2-1, with a weak D call TRBD1 (6 bases). V lost 0 bases to trimming and J lost 9 bases, with 12 bases between them. The germline CDR1 and CDR2 sequences are SGHAT and FQNNGV. The CDR3 runs 14 residues. CDR3 sequence (DNA): TGTGCCAGCAGCTTAGATCCGGGACAACGTGAGCAGTTCTTC. It encodes CASSLDPGQREQFF.

J is TRBJ1-2 and V is TRBV28; D ambiguous. Germline CDR1 MDHEN, CDR2 SYDVKM. Trimming pared 3 bases from V and 1 base from J, leaving 9 bases between. The CDR3 has 14 residues. The DNA of the CDR3 is TGTGCCAGCAGTTTCAGCGCGGATAACTATGGCTACACCTTC. This gives the protein CASSFSADNYGYTF.

The V gene is TRBV28, the J gene TRBJ1-1; D is ambiguous. Deletions cut 7 bases from V and 8 bases from J, with 14 bases between. Germline V gene data show CDR1 as MDHEN and CDR2 as SYDVKM. The CDR3 loop spans 12 amino acids. This CDR3 reads CASTPPGREAFF. CDR3 nucleotide sequence: TGTGCCAGCACTCCACCCGGCAGGGAAGCTTTCTTT.

The chain has TRBV7-9 and TRBJ1-1, with TRBD1 identical over 8 bases. The CDR3 sequence is 12 residues long. Per germline, CDR1 SEHNR and CDR2 FQNEAQ (reference sequence). The junction had 9 bases not matched to a gene; V was cut back by 6 bases and J by 12 bases. As DNA, the CDR3 is TGTGCCAGCAGATCAGGGGGCGGAATGCCTTTCTTT. This sequence encodes CASRSGGGMPFF. The variable domain in full, completed from reference TRBV7-9 and TRBJ1-1, reads DTGVSQNPRHKITKRGQNVTFRCDPISEHNRLYWYRQTLGQGPEFLTYFQNEAQLEKSRLLSDRFSAERPKGSFSTLEIQRTEQGDSAMYLCASRSGGGMPFFGQGTRLTVV.

The J gene is TRBJ1-2, the V gene TRBV19; 8 bases are shared with TRBD1. J was trimmed by 1 base and V by 9 bases; bases with no gene match: 4. This CDR3 has 13 amino acids. Germline lookup yields CDR1 LNHDA and CDR2 SQIVND (reference sequence). The CDR3 sequence: CASNGQGNYGYTF. In DNA, the CDR3 is TGTGCCAGCAACGGACAGGGTAACTATGGCTACACCTTC.

The chain links TRBV9 to TRBJ1-6, with TRBD1 matching 7 bases. V lost 5 bases, J lost 6 bases, and 11 bases stayed unmatched. This CDR3 has 16 residues. The germline V gene has CDR1 SGDLS and CDR2 YYNGEE. CDR3 nucleotide sequence: TGTGCCAGCAGTAAAGGGGCCCAGGGGGTTAATTCACCCCTCCACTTT. Its translation is CASSKGAQGVNSPLHF.

The chain recombines TRBV7-8 with TRBJ2-5, with D perhaps TRBD2 (6 bases). Germline V gives CDR1 SGHVS, CDR2 FQNEAQ. This CDR3 contains 15 residues. The V gene lost 2 bases and the J gene lost 5 bases, with 15 bases spanning the gap. In DNA, the CDR3 is TGTGCCAGCAGCTTAATGTTAGCGGCGAGGGAGACCCAGTACTTC. Amino acid sequence: CASSLMLAARETQYF.

V usage is TRBV7-2 and J usage is TRBJ1-1; D gene ambiguous. The CDR3 is made up of 16 amino acids. CDR1 and CDR2 from the germline V gene are SGHTA and FQGNSA. The V gene lost 1 base and the J gene lost 5 bases, with 17 bases spanning the gap. This CDR3 reads CASSLGSLESWTEAFF. CDR3 bases: TGTGCCAGCAGCTTAGGCAGCCTAGAATCATGGACTGAAGCTTTCTTT. Together with reference TRBV7-2 and TRBJ1-1, the CDR3 gives the full variable domain: GAGVSQSPSNKVTEKGKDVELRCDPISGHTALYWYRQSLGQGLEFLIYFQGNSAPDKSGLPSDRFSAERTGGSVSTLTIQRTQQEDSAVYLCASSLGSLESWTEAFFGQGTRLTVV.

The chain couples TRBV19 to TRBJ1-5, with 7 positions matching TRBD1. V was clipped by 3 bases and J by 2 bases; unmatched bases: 4. The CDR3 runs to 15 residues. CDR1 is LNHDA, CDR2 SQIVND, per germline (reference sequence). The CDR3 is CASSMAGGGNQPQHF. CDR3 nucleotides: TGTGCCAGTAGTATGGCAGGGGGAGGCAATCAGCCCCAGCATTTT.

The gene calls are TRBV3-1 (or the pseudogene TRBV3-2) and TRBJ2-2, with D hard to call. Per germline, CDR1 LGHDT and CDR2 YNNKEL (reference sequence). The CDR3 runs to 12 residues. V shed 4 bases and J shed 5 bases, with 5 bases lying between them. In DNA form, the CDR3 reads TGTGCCAGCAGCCTATCTACCGGGGAGCTGTTTTTT. This codes for CASSLSTGELFF.

The gene calls are TRBV19 and TRBJ2-3; 9 bases line up with TRBD2. The CDR3 spans 18 residues. The germline gives CDR1 LNHDA, CDR2 SQIVND (reference sequence). V gave up 4 bases and J gave up 4 bases; unmatched junction bases: 15. As DNA, the CDR3 is TGTGCCAGTAGTACGATGCCTCCGCGGGAGGGCCGGGCAGATACGCAGTATTTT. This translates into CASSTMPPREGRADTQYF. The whole variable domain, remainder taken from reference TRBV19 and TRBJ2-3, is DGGITQSPKYLFRKEGQNVTLSCEQNLNHDAMYWYRQDPGQGLRLIYYSQIVNDFQKGDIAEGYSVSREKKESFPLTVTSAQKNPTAFYLCASSTMPPREGRADTQYFGPGTRLTVL.

The V call is TRBV9, the J call TRBJ2-7, with a possible D match to TRBD2 (6 bases). Germline loops: CDR1 SGDLS, CDR2 YYNGEE. The ends were cut back, 0 bases at V and 3 bases at J, with 16 bases in the middle. This CDR3 region has 16 residues. CDR3 DNA sequence: TGTGCCAGCAGCGTAGGACCGACTAGTTTTTTCTACGAGCAGTACTTC. Translated, it gives CASSVGPTSFFYEQYF.

The CDR3 protein is CASPGGPTNYGYTF. Written as DNA, the CDR3 is TGCGCCAGCCCAGGAGGACCGACTAACTATGGCTACACCTTC. V usage is TRBV10-1 and J usage is TRBJ1-2; D gene unclear. This CDR3 has 14 amino acids. V lost 8 bases and J lost 0, with 13 bases in between. Per the germline V gene, CDR1 is WNHNN and CDR2 is SYGVQD (reference sequence).

The chain combines TRBV2 with TRBJ2-2; 8 positions match TRBD1. V was pared by 8 bases and J by 4 bases, with 6 bases of the junction left unmatched. There are 14 residues in the CDR3. CDR1 is SNHLY and CDR2 is FYNNEI in the germline V gene. The CDR3 sequence is CASGSGGGTGELFF. The CDR3 bases are TGTGCCAGCGGTTCAGGGGGCGGCACCGGGGAGCTGTTTTTT.

The chain couples TRBV30 to TRBJ1-2; TRBD1 matches 10 bases. The junction had 14 bases not matched to a gene; V was cut back by 0 bases and J by 1 base. The CDR3 is 19 amino acids. The germline V gene has CDR1 GTSNPN and CDR2 SVGIG (reference sequence). CDR3 sequence (DNA): TGTGCCTGGAGTGTAGGGACAGGGGCCGCCATACTTCTTAACTATGGCTACACCTTC. Amino acids: CAWSVGTGAAILLNYGYTF. Full variable domain (remainder filled in from reference TRBV30 and TRBJ1-2): SQTIHQWPATLVQPVGSPLSLECTVEGTSNPNLYWYRQAAGRGLQLLFYSVGIGQISSEVPQNLSASRPQDRQFILSSKKLLLSDSGFYLCAWSVGTGAAILLNYGYTFGSGTRLTVV.

J is TRBJ2-2 and V is TRBV4-2; no reliable D call. The CDR3 consists of 15 residues. Germline V gene sequence: CDR1 LGHNA, CDR2 YNFKEQ. Between the trimmed V and J ends, which lost 0 bases and 1 base, there was a span of 6 bases. CDR3 in DNA: TGTGCCAGCAGCCAAGATCTAGGGAACACCGGGGAGCTGTTTTTT. Its translation: CASSQDLGNTGELFF.